This TCR beta chain was retrieved from a study of CD8 T cells in Susac syndrome. CDR1 SGHNT and CDR2 YENEEA come from the germline V gene. The CDR3 extends over 14 amino acids. V was clipped by 3 bases and J by 2 bases, with 9 bases between them. This clonotype was found a few times. An amount of RNA that ranged from roughly 0.5 to 1 ug was reverse transcribed with random hexamers. By means of immunoSEQ multiplex PCR, TCR beta CDR3 spanning 54 Vbeta and 13 Jbeta underwent amplification. MiXCR, run by TCRdb on the immunoSEQ multiplex PCR reads, gives a single entry per CDR3 protein. The sample consists of 180,000 or so distinct CDR3 sequences, 90% to 95% of them appearing once.

The sample was CD4+ T cells from PBMCs. The source of this sequence is a human donor with multiple sclerosis. The rearrangement links TRBV11-3 to TRBJ2-3; TRBD1 might be the D (6 bases). The CDR3 DNA reads TGTGCCAGCAGCTTCGACAGGTTCACAGATACGCAGTATTTT. This gives the protein CASSFDRFTDTQYF. The complete variable domain, with remaining parts taken from reference TRBV11-3 and TRBJ2-3, reads EAGVVQSPRYKIIEKKQPVAFWCNPISGHNTLYWYLQNLGQGPELLIRYENEEAVDDSQLPKDRFSAERLKGVDSTLKIQPAELGDSAVYLCASSFDRFTDTQYFGPGTRLTVL.